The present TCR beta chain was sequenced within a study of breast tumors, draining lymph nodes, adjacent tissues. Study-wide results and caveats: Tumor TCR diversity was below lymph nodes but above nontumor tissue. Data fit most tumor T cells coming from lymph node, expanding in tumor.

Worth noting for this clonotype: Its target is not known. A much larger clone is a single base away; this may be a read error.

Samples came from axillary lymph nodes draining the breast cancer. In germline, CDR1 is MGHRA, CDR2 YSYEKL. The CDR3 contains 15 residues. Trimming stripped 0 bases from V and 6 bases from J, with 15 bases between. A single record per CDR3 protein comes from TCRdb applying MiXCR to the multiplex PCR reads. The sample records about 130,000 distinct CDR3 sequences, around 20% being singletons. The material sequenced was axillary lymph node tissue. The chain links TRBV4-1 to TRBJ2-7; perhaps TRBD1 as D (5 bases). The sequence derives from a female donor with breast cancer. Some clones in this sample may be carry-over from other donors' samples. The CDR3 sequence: CASSQDPDNRCEQYF. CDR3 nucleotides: TGCGCCAGCAGCCAAGATCCGGACAACCGCTGCGAGCAGTACTTC.